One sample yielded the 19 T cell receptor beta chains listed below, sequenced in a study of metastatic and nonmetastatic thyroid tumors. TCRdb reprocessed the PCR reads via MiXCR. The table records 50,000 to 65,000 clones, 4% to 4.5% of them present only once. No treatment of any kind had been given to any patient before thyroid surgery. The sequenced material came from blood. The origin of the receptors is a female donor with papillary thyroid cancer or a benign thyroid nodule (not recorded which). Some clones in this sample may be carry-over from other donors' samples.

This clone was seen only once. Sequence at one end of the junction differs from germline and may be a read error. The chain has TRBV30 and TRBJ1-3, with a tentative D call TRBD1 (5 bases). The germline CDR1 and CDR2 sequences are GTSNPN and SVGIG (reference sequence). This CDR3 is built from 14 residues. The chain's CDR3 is CAWSVGGAGDTIYF. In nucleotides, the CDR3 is TGTGCCTGGAGTGTGGGAGGGGCTGGAGACACCATATATTTT.

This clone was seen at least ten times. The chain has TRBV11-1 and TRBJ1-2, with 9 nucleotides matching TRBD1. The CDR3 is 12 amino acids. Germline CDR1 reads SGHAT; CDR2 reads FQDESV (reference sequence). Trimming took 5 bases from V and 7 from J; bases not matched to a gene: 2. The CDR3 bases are TGTGCCAGCAGCAGACAGGGGGTTGGCTACACCTTC. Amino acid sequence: CASSRQGVGYTF. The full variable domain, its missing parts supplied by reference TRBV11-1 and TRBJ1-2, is EAEVAQSPRYKITEKSQAVAFWCDPISGHATLYWYRQILGQGPELLVQFQDESVVDDSQLPKDRFSAERLKGVDSTLKIQPAELGDSAMYLCASSRQGVGYTFGSGTRLTVV.

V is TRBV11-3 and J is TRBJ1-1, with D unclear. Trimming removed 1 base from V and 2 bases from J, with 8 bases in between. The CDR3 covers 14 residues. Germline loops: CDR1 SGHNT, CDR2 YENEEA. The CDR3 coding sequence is TGTGCCAGCAGCTTAGTAGTGACAAACACTGAAGCTTTCTTT. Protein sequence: CASSLVVTNTEAFF.

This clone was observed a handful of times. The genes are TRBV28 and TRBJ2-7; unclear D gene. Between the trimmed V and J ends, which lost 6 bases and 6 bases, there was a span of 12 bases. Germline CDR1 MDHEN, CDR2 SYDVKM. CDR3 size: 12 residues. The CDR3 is CASSLALREQYF. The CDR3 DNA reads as TGTGCCAGCAGCTTAGCCCTCCGCGAGCAGTACTTC.

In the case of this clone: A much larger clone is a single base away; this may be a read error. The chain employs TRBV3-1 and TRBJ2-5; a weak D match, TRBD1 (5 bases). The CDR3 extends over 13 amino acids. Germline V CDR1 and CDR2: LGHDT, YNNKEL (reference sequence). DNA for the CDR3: TGTGCCAGCGGCCAAGCAGGGATCGAGACCCAGTACTTC. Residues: CASGQAGIETQYF.

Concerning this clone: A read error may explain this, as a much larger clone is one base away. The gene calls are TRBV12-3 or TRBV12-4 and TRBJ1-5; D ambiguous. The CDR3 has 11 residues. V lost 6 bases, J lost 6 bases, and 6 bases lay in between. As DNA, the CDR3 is TGTGCCAGCAGCCGGTGTCAGCCCCAGCATTTT. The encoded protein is CASSRCQPQHF.

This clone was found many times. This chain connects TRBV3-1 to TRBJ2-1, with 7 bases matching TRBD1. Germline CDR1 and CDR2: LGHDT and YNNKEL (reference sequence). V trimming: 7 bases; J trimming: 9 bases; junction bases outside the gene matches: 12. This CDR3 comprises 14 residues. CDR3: CASTRKGADSEQFF. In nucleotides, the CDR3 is TGTGCCAGCACACGGAAGGGGGCCGATAGTGAGCAGTTCTTC.

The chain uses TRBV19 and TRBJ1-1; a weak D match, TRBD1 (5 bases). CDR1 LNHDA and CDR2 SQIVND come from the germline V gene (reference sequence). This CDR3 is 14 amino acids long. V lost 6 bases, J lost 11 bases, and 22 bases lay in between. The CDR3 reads CASSTGTRGFGAFF. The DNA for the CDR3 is TGTGCCAGTAGCACCGGAACAAGGGGCTTCGGGGCTTTCTTT.

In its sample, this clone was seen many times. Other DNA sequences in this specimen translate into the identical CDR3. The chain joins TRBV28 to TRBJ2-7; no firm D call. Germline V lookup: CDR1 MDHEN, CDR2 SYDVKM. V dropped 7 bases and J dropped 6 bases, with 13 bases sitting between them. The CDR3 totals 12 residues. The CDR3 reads CASKKAVSEQYF. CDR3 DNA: TGTGCCAGCAAAAAGGCTGTTTCCGAGCAGTACTTC.

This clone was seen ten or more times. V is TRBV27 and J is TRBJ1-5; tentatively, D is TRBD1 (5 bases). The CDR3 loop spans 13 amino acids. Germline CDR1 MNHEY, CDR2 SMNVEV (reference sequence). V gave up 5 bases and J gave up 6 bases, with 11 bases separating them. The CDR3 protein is CASSPNGGQPQHF. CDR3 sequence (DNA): TGTGCCAGCAGTCCCAACGGGGGTCAGCCCCAGCATTTT.

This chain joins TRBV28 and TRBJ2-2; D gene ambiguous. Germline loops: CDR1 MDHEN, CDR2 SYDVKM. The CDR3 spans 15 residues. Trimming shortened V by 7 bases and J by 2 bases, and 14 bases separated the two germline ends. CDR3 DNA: TGTGCCAGCATCCCTTCAGGCTTAAACACCGGGGAGCTGTTTTTT. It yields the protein CASIPSGLNTGELFF.

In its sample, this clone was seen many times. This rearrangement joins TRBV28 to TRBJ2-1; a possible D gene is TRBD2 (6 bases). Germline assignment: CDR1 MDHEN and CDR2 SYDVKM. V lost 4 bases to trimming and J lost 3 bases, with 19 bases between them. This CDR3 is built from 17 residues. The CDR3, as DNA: TGTGCCAGCAGTTCAATGGACGGGAGCGGCTACTACAATGAGCAGTTCTTC. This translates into CASSSMDGSGYYNEQFF.

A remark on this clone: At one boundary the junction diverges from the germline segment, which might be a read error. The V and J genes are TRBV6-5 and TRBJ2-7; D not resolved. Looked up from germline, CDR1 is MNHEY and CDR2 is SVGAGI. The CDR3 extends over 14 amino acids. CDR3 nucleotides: TGTGCCAGCAATTACCGACGGTCCTCCTACGAACAGTACTTC. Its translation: CASNYRRSSYEQYF.

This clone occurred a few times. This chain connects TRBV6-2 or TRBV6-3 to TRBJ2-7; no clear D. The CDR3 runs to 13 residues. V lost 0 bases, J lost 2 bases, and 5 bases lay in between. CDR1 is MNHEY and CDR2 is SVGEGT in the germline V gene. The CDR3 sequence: CASSYSGAYEQYF. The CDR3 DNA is TGTGCCAGCAGTTACTCTGGGGCCTACGAGCAGTACTTC.

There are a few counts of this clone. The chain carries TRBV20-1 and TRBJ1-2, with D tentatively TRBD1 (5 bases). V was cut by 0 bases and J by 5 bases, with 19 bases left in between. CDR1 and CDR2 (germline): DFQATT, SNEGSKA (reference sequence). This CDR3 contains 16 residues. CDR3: CSARDRYTGDSYGYTF. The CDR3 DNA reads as TGCAGTGCTAGAGATCGCTATACAGGAGATTCTTATGGCTACACCTTC.

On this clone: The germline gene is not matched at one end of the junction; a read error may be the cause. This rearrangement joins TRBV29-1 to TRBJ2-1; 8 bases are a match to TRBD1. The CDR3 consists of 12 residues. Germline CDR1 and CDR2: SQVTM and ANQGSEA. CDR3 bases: TGCACCGTTCGTGCAGGGGGCACTGAACAGTTCTTC. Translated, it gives CTVRAGGTEQFF.

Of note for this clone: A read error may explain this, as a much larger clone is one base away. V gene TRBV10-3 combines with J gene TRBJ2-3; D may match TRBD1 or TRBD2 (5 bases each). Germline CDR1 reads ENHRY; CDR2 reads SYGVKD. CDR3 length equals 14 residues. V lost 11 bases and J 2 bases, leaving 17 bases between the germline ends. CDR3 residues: CAAQRGAITDTQYF. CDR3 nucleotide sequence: TGTGCCGCCCAGAGAGGGGCTATCACAGATACGCAGTATTTT.

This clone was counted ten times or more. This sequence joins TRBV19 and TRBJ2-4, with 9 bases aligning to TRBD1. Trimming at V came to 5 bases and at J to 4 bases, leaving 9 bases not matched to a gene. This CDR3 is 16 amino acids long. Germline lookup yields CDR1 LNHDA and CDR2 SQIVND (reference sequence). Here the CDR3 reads CASSLSSTGGKNIQYF. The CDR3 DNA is TGTGCCAGTAGTCTATCCTCGACAGGGGGAAAAAACATTCAGTACTTC. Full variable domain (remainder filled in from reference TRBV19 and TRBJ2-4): DGGITQSPKYLFRKEGQNVTLSCEQNLNHDAMYWYRQDPGQGLRLIYYSQIVNDFQKGDIAEGYSVSREKKESFPLTVTSAQKNPTAFYLCASSLSSTGGKNIQYFGAGTRLSVL.

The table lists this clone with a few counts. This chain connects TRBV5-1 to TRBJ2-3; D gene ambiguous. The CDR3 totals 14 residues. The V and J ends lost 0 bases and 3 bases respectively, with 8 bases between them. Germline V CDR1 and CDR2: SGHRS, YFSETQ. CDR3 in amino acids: CASSLAIITDTQYF. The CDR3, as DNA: TGCGCCAGCAGCTTGGCCATAATAACAGATACGCAGTATTTT.